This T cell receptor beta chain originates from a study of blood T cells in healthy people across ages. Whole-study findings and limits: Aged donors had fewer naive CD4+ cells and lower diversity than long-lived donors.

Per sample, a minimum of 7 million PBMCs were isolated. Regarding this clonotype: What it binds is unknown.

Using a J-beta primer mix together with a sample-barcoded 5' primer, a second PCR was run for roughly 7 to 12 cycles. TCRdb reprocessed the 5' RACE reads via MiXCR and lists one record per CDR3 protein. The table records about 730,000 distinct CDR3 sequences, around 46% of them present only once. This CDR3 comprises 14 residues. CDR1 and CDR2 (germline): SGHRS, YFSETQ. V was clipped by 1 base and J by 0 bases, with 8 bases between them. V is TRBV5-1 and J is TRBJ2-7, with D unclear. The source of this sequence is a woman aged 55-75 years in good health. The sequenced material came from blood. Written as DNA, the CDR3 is TGCGCCAGCAGCTTGATTCCGAACTCCTACGAGCAGTACTTC. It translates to CASSLIPNSYEQYF.